One and the same sample provided the 30 T cell receptor beta chains below, sequenced in a study of human T cells and chemical hapten exposure. The time point here: pre-sensitization, week 0. Specified treatment: therapeutic diphenylcyclopropenone sensitization with weekly scalp DPC. TCRdb re-called the RACE reads through MiXCR, storing one row per CDR3 protein. The sample yields over 300,000 distinct CDR3 sequences, 4.5% to 5.5% seen once. Material: whole blood, obtained in connection with sensitization to the hapten diphenylcyclopropenone (DPC). The receptors here all came from a woman aged 45-60 years with alopecia areata. Some clones in this sample may be carry-over from other donors' samples.

This clonotype was observed many times. The V and J genes are TRBV28 and TRBJ2-3, with 7 bases that match TRBD1. CDR1 and CDR2 (germline): MDHEN, SYDVKM. The CDR3 sequence is 15 residues long. After removal of 6 bases from V and 0 bases from J, the junction contained 6 bases not matched to a gene. CDR3 sequence: CASSSGQTSTDTQYF. The CDR3, as DNA: TGTGCCAGCAGCTCGGGACAGACTAGCACAGATACGCAGTATTTT.

This clonotype came up many times. The chain links TRBV29-1 to TRBJ2-1; perhaps TRBD2 as D (6 bases). Trimming took off 4 bases at V and 7 bases at J, with 26 bases between the two ends. CDR3 length: 17 residues. In germline, CDR1 is SQVTM, CDR2 ANQGSEA. CDR3 loop: CSVVEGMRVRGSNEQFF. The CDR3 DNA reads as TGCAGCGTTGTGGAGGGCATGAGAGTGAGGGGATCGAATGAGCAGTTCTTC.

This clonotype was detected many times. This chain uses TRBV11-3 with TRBJ2-1; D perhaps matches TRBD2 (6 bases). Between the trimmed V and J ends, which lost 5 bases and 10 bases, there was a span of 12 bases. The length of the CDR3 is 12 residues. Germline CDR1 is SGHNT and CDR2 is YENEEA. The CDR3, as DNA: TGTGCCAGCAGCCTTGGTGGGAGGGAGCAGTTCTTC. It translates to CASSLGGREQFF.

In its sample, this clonotype was seen many times. J is TRBJ2-3 and V is TRBV7-6, with TRBD2 matching over 13 bases. The junction had 14 bases not matched to a gene; V was cut back by 6 bases and J by 2 bases. The germline CDR1 and CDR2 sequences are SGHVS and FNYEAQ. The CDR3 covers 19 residues. The CDR3 reads CASRRLAGGLLHLTDTQYF. In nucleotides, the CDR3 is TGTGCCAGCAGGAGACTAGCGGGGGGCCTACTACACCTCACAGATACGCAGTATTTT.

This clonotype was counted ten times or more. The rearrangement joins TRBV6-6 to TRBJ2-7, with 7 bases lining up with TRBD1. The germline CDR1 and CDR2 sequences are MNHNY and SVGAGI (reference sequence). Losses at the gene ends were 5 bases for V and 4 bases for J; bases not matched to a gene: 8. This CDR3 is built from 14 residues. CDR3 in DNA: TGTGCCAGCAGTCTAACAGGGGTCTCGTACGAGCAGTACTTC. It yields the protein CASSLTGVSYEQYF.

The rearrangement links TRBV12-3 or TRBV12-4 to TRBJ2-1; TRBD1 is a possible D gene (5 bases). Trimming stripped 1 base from V and 5 bases from J, with 9 bases between. This CDR3 has 14 residues. In nucleotides, the CDR3 is TGTGCCAGCAGTTTAGGGGCAGGGCACAATGAGCAGTTCTTC. This sequence encodes CASSLGAGHNEQFF.

The chain uses TRBV14 and TRBJ1-1, with 11 bases fitting TRBD1. This CDR3 is built from 19 residues. CDR1 and CDR2 from the germline V gene are SGHDN and FVKESK. The V gene end was trimmed by 3 bases and the J gene end by 1 base; junction bases not matched to a gene: 13. The CDR3, as DNA: TGTGCCAGCAGCCAGAGTCGAAGGGACAGGGGGGAAGCGAACACTGAAGCTTTCTTT. Translation: CASSQSRRDRGEANTEAFF.

This clonotype has ten or more counts. The chain recombines TRBV20-1 with TRBJ2-3; 9 bases are a match to TRBD2. Germline trimming cut 3 bases from V and 3 bases from J; bases unmatched to any gene: 7. The CDR3 loop spans 15 amino acids. CDR1 is DFQATT and CDR2 is SNEGSKA in the germline V gene (reference sequence). The CDR3 DNA reads TGCAGTGCTAGCCTGGCGGGAGGGAGTACAGATACGCAGTATTTT. Residues: CSASLAGGSTDTQYF.

This clonotype was recorded at least ten times. The genes are TRBV7-2 and TRBJ1-1, with TRBD1 as a possible D gene (6 bases). The CDR3 is 14 amino acids. Trimming shortened V by 2 bases and J by 4 bases, and 11 bases separated the two germline ends. CDR1 and CDR2 (germline): SGHTA, FQGNSA. Written as DNA, the CDR3 is TGTGCCAGCAGCTTACGGGGGGGCACCACTGAAGCTTTCTTT. Protein sequence: CASSLRGGTTEAFF.

This clonotype was recorded at least ten times. This chain connects TRBV29-1 to TRBJ2-2; possibly TRBD1 or TRBD2 for D (5 bases each). The length of the CDR3 is 13 residues. Germline values: CDR1 SQVTM, CDR2 ANQGSEA. V gave up 7 bases and J gave up 2 bases, with 11 bases separating them. The CDR3 loop reads CSAGTVNTGELFF. The CDR3 DNA reads TGCAGCGCAGGGACCGTTAACACCGGGGAGCTGTTTTTT.

This clonotype was counted a few times. The rearrangement uses TRBV20-1 and TRBJ1-1; 11 bases agree with TRBD1. V trimming: 4 bases; J trimming: 4 bases; junction bases outside the gene matches: 5. This CDR3 comprises 14 residues. CDR1 DFQATT and CDR2 SNEGSKA come from the germline V gene (reference sequence). The CDR3 region is CSAKDRGRFTEAFF. CDR3 sequence (DNA): TGCAGTGCTAAGGACAGGGGGCGTTTCACTGAAGCTTTCTTT.

This clonotype came up many times. This chain uses TRBV11-2 with TRBJ1-4; D is possibly TRBD1 (6 bases). The CDR3 runs to 15 residues. Germline-derived CDR1 and CDR2 are SGHAT and FQNNGV. Trimming stripped 8 bases from V and 5 bases from J, with 18 bases between. The CDR3 nucleotides are TGTGCCAGCGGACCAATGACAGGCGGAAATGAAAAACTGTTTTTT. Translation: CASGPMTGGNEKLFF. Supplemented by reference TRBV11-2 and TRBJ1-4, the full variable domain reads EAGVAQSPRYKIIEKRQSVAFWCNPISGHATLYWYQQILGQGPKLLIQFQNNGVVDDSQLPKDRFSAERLKGVDSTLKIQPAKLEDSAVYLCASGPMTGGNEKLFFGSGTQLSVL.

The rearrangement uses TRBV20-1 and TRBJ2-2, with TRBD2 matching over 13 bases. This CDR3 region has 16 residues. V lost 4 bases to trimming and J lost 5 bases; unmatched junction nucleotides: 7. The germline gives CDR1 DFQATT, CDR2 SNEGSKA (reference sequence). In nucleotides, the CDR3 is TGCAGTGCTACCCGACTAGCGGGGGGAGGGACCGGGGAGCTGTTTTTT. Protein sequence: CSATRLAGGGTGELFF.

The J gene is TRBJ2-7, the V gene TRBV6-5, with D possibly called TRBD1 or TRBD2 (6 bases each). The germline V gene encodes CDR1 MNHEY and CDR2 SVGAGI. CDR3 length: 13 amino acids. The germline V and J ends were trimmed by 4 bases and 5 bases, with 12 bases remaining between them. This CDR3 is CASSSGAFDEQYF. DNA for the CDR3: TGTGCCAGCAGTTCGGGGGCTTTTGACGAGCAGTACTTC.

This chain uses TRBV9 with TRBJ1-1; a weak D match, TRBD1 (5 bases). Trimming cost V 0 bases and J 7 bases, with 10 bases left between them. This CDR3 is 13 amino acids long. The germline V gene has CDR1 SGDLS and CDR2 YYNGEE. CDR3 nucleotides: TGTGCCAGCAGCGTAGGGGGGTATAATGAAGCTTTCTTT. Translated, it gives CASSVGGYNEAFF.

This rearrangement joins TRBV6-5 to TRBJ2-3; possibly TRBD1 for D (6 bases). The CDR3 covers 13 residues. The V end was cut by 9 bases, the J end by 0 bases, with 10 bases between. The germline V gene has CDR1 MNHEY and CDR2 SVGAGI. CDR3: CASGGGSTDTQYF. CDR3 nucleotides: TGTGCCAGTGGGGGCGGCAGCACAGATACGCAGTATTTT.

This clonotype was counted ten times or more. The J gene is TRBJ2-7, the V gene TRBV5-1; 7 bases agree with TRBD1. V trimming: 6 bases; J trimming: 3 bases; junction bases outside the gene matches: 6. This CDR3 contains 13 residues. From germline, CDR1 is SGHRS and CDR2 YFSETQ. The CDR3, as DNA: TGCGCCAGCACCGGGACAGCTGACTACGAGCAGTACTTC. Amino acids: CASTGTADYEQYF.

This clonotype was counted a few times. The rearrangement uses TRBV6-2 or TRBV6-3 and TRBJ1-5; 7 bases line up with TRBD1. CDR1 MNHEY and CDR2 SVGEGT come from the germline V gene. The length of the CDR3 is 13 residues. Trimming removed 7 bases from V and 3 bases from J; junction bases left unmatched: 3. Here the CDR3 reads CASKTGSNQPQHF. DNA for the CDR3: TGTGCCAGCAAGACAGGGTCCAATCAGCCCCAGCATTTT.

This clonotype was counted ten times or more. CDR3 nucleotides: TGTGCCAGCAGCCCTGACCCGGGGTCCTACAATGAGCAGTTCTTC. This sequence encodes CASSPDPGSYNEQFF. The chain employs TRBV7-2 and TRBJ2-1; weak D call: TRBD2 (5 bases). Germline lookup yields CDR1 SGHTA and CDR2 FQGNSA. V lost 5 bases, J lost 1 base, and 12 bases lay in between. This CDR3 comprises 15 residues.

V is TRBV2 and J is TRBJ1-2, with TRBD1 matching 8 bases. The CDR3 loop spans 15 amino acids. The trim removed 1 base at V and 8 bases at J, leaving 9 bases unmatched. Germline CDR1 and CDR2: SNHLY and FYNNEI. The chain's CDR3 is CASSEEGTGSLGYTF. The CDR3 DNA sequence: TGTGCCAGCAGTGAAGAGGGGACAGGCTCACTCGGCTACACCTTC.

This clonotype has only a few counts. This sequence joins TRBV5-4 and TRBJ2-5; TRBD1 matches 11 bases. The CDR3 contains 15 residues. Germline V CDR1 and CDR2: SGHNT, YYREEE (reference sequence). V lost 4 bases, J lost 3 bases, and 5 bases stayed unmatched. CDR3: CASSRGQGVEETQYF. DNA for the CDR3: TGTGCCAGCAGCCGGGGACAGGGGGTAGAAGAGACCCAGTACTTC.

This clonotype has only a few counts. This rearrangement joins TRBV10-3 to TRBJ1-5, with D possibly TRBD1 on 6 matching bases. CDR3 size: 12 residues. The V end lost 4 bases, the J end lost 11 bases, and 12 bases lay between the germline ends. In germline, CDR1 is ENHRY, CDR2 SYGVKD. The CDR3 DNA is TGTGCCATCAGTGGGGAAACAGGGTCCCAGCATTTT. Amino acids: CAISGETGSQHF.

This clonotype was detected many times. The J gene is TRBJ1-5, the V gene TRBV12-5, with a possible D match to TRBD1 (5 bases). The CDR3 totals 14 residues. Germline lookup yields CDR1 LGHNT and CDR2 FRNRAP. V shed 4 bases and J shed 3 bases, with 10 bases lying between them. The CDR3 region is CASGSWGLNQPQHF. The CDR3 coding sequence is TGTGCTAGTGGTTCTTGGGGCCTCAATCAGCCCCAGCATTTT.

This clonotype occurred many times. The gene calls are TRBV7-6 and TRBJ2-3; no firm D call. The CDR3 has 15 amino acids. V dropped 1 base and J dropped 0 bases, with 8 bases sitting between them. Germline-derived CDR1 and CDR2 are SGHVS and FNYEAQ. The CDR3 spells CASSLEQTSTDTQYF. As DNA, the CDR3 is TGTGCCAGCAGCTTAGAGCAGACTAGCACAGATACGCAGTATTTT.

In this sample, this clonotype turned up many times. The chain carries TRBV5-1 and TRBJ1-4; perhaps TRBD1 as D (5 bases). The CDR3 length is 15 residues. V lost 4 bases and J 0 bases, leaving 10 bases between the germline ends. Per germline, CDR1 SGHRS and CDR2 YFSETQ. The CDR3 region has the DNA TGCGCCAGCAGCCCCCGGGGGACAACTAATGAAAAACTGTTTTTT. This gives the protein CASSPRGTTNEKLFF.

This chain links TRBV20-1 with TRBJ2-5; D ambiguous. The CDR3 has 13 amino acids. Trimming pared 6 bases from V and 2 bases from J, leaving 13 bases between. Germline assignment: CDR1 DFQATT and CDR2 SNEGSKA (reference sequence). As DNA, the CDR3 is TGCAGTGCCACCCGGACCTTACAAGAGACCCAGTACTTC. This codes for CSATRTLQETQYF.

This clonotype was found a few times. The chain uses TRBV20-1 and TRBJ2-3; D may correspond to TRBD1 or TRBD2 (7 bases each). The CDR3 is 14 residues long. Germline V gene sequence: CDR1 DFQATT, CDR2 SNEGSKA (reference sequence). Trimming took off 6 bases at V and 4 bases at J, with 17 bases between the two ends. In nucleotides, the CDR3 is TGCAGTGCCCGAGCGGGAAGGGGGCCAGATACGCAGTATTTT. Translated: CSARAGRGPDTQYF.

This clonotype was counted at least ten times. This chain links TRBV2 with TRBJ2-1; D remains ambiguous. Trimming cost V 6 bases and J 13 bases, with 13 bases left between them. There are 11 residues in the CDR3. Germline-derived CDR1 and CDR2 are SNHLY and FYNNEI. This CDR3 reads CASRGDRLQFF. CDR3 DNA sequence: TGTGCCAGCAGAGGCGATAGGCTTCAGTTCTTC.

A few counts support this clonotype. CDR3 region: CASSPRGAAYGYTF. CDR3 bases: TGTGCCAGCAGCCCCCGGGGCGCAGCCTATGGCTACACCTTC. V and J are TRBV7-8 and TRBJ1-2, with D possibly being TRBD1 (5 bases). Germline CDR1 SGHVS, CDR2 FQNEAQ. Trimming left V 5 bases short and J 4 bases short, with 14 bases between. The CDR3 runs 14 residues.

This chain joins TRBV3-1 and TRBJ2-6; 9 nucleotides match TRBD1. Germline CDR1 is LGHDT and CDR2 is YNNKEL (reference sequence). This CDR3 is built from 17 residues. The V gene end was trimmed by 3 bases and the J gene end by 0 bases; junction bases not matched to a gene: 3. The CDR3 nucleotides are TGTGCCAGCAGCCATCGGACAGGGGTCTCTGGGGCCAACGTCCTGACTTTC. This codes for CASSHRTGVSGANVLTF.